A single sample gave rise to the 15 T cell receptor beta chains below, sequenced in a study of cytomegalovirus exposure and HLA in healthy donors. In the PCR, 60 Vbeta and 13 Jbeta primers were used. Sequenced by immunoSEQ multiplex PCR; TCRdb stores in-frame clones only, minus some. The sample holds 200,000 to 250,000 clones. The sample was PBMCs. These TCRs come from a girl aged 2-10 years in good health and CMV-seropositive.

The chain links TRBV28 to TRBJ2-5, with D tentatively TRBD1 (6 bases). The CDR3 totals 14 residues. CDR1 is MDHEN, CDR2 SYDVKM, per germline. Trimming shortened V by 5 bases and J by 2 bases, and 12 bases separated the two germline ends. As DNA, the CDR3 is TGTGCCAGCAGTCCTTACAGGGAACAAGAGACCCAGTACTTC. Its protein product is CASSPYREQETQYF.

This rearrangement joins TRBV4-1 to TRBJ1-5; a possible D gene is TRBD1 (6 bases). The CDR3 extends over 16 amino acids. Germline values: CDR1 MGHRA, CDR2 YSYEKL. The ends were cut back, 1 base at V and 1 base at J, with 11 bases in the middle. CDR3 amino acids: CASSQAWTESNQPQHF. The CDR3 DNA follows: TGCGCCAGCAGCCAAGCCTGGACAGAGAGCAATCAGCCCCAGCATTTT.

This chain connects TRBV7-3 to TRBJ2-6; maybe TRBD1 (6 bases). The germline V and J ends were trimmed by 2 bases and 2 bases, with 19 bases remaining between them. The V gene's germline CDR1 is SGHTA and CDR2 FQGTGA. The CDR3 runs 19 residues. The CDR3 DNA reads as TGTGCCAGCAGCTTACTGAAGCAGGGGTCTTGGGCTGGGGCCAACGTCCTGACTTTC. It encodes CASSLLKQGSWAGANVLTF.

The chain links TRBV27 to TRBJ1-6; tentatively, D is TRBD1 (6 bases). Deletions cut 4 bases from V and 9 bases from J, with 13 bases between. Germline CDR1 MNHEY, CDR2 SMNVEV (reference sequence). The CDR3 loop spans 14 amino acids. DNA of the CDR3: TGTGCCAGCAGTTCGGACAGAGGTAGTTCACCCCTCCACTTT. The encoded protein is CASSSDRGSSPLHF.

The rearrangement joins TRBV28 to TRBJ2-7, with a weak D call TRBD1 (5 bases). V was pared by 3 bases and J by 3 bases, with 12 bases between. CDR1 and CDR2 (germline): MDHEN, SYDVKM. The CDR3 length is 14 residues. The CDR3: CASSFLQADYEQYF. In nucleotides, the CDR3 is TGTGCCAGCAGTTTTTTACAGGCCGACTACGAGCAGTACTTC. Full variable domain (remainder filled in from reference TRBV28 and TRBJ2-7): DVKVTQSSRYLVKRTGEKVFLECVQDMDHENMFWYRQDPGLGLRLIYFSYDVKMKEKGDIPEGYSVSREKKERFSLILESASTNQTSMYLCASSFLQADYEQYFGPGTRLTVT.

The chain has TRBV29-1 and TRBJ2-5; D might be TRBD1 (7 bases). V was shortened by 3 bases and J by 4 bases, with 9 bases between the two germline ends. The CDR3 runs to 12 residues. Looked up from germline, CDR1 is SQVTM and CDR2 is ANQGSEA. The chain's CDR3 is CSVEEGAETQYF. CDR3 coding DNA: TGCAGCGTTGAGGAGGGGGCAGAGACCCAGTACTTC.

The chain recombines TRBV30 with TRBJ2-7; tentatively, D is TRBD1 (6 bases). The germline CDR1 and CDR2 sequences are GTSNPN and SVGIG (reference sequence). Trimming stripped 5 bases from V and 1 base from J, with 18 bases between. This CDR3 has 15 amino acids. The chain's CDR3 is CAWGPGQRPSYEQYF. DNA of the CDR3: TGTGCCTGGGGTCCCGGACAGCGCCCTTCCTACGAGCAGTACTTC.

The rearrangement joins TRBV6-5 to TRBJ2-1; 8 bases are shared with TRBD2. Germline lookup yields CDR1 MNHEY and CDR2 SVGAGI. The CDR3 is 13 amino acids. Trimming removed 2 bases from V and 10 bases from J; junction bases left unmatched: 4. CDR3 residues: CASSYGGGREQFF. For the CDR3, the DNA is TGTGCCAGCAGTTACGGGGGCGGGAGGGAGCAGTTCTTC.

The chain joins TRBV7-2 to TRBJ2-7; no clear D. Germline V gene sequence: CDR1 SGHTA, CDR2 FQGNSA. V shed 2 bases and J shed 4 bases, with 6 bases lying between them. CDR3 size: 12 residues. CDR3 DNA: TGTGCCAGCAGCTTAACGGGTTACGAGCAGTACTTC. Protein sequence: CASSLTGYEQYF. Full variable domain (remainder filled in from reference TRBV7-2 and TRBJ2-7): GAGVSQSPSNKVTEKGKDVELRCDPISGHTALYWYRQSLGQGLEFLIYFQGNSAPDKSGLPSDRFSAERTGGSVSTLTIQRTQQEDSAVYLCASSLTGYEQYFGPGTRLTVT.

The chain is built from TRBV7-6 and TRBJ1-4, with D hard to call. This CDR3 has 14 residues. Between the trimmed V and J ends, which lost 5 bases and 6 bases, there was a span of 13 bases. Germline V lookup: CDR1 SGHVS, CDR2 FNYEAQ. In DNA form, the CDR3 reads TGTGCCAGCAGCAAACGACGGGAGGATGAAAAACTGTTTTTT. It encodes CASSKRREDEKLFF.

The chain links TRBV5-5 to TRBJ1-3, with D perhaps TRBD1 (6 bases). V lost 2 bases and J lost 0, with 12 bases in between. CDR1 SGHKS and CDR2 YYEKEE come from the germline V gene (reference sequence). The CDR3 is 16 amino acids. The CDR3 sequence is CASSFSGASSGNTIYF. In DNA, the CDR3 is TGTGCCAGCAGCTTCTCAGGGGCCTCCTCTGGAAACACCATATATTTT.

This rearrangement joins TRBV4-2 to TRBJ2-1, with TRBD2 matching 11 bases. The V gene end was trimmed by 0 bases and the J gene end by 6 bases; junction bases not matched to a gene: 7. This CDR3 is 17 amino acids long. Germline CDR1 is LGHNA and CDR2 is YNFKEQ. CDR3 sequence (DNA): TGTGCCAGCAGCCAAGATCAACTAGCGGGAGATGTCAATGAGCAGTTCTTC. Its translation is CASSQDQLAGDVNEQFF.

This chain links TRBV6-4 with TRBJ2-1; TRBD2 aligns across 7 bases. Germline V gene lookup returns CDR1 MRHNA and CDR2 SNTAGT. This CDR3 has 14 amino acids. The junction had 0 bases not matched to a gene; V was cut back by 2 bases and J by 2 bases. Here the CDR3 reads CASSDGRAYNEQFF. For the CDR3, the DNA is TGTGCCAGCAGTGACGGGAGGGCCTACAATGAGCAGTTCTTC.

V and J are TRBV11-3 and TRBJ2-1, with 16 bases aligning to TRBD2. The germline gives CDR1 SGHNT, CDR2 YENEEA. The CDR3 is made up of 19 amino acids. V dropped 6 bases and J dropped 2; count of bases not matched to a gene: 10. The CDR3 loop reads CASSPGTSGRADAYNEQFF. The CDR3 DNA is TGTGCCAGCAGTCCCGGGACTAGCGGGAGGGCCGACGCCTACAATGAGCAGTTCTTC.

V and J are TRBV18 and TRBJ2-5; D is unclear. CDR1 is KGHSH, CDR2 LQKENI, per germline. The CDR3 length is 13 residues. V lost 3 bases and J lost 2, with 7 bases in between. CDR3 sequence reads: CASSPKRQETQYF. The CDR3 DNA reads TGTGCCAGCTCACCTAAACGGCAAGAGACCCAGTACTTC. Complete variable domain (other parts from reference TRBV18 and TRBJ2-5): NAGVMQNPRHLVRRRGQEARLRCSPMKGHSHVYWYRQLPEEGLKFMVYLQKENIIDESGMPKERFSAEFPKEGPSILRIQQVVRGDSAAYFCASSPKRQETQYFGPGTRLLVL.